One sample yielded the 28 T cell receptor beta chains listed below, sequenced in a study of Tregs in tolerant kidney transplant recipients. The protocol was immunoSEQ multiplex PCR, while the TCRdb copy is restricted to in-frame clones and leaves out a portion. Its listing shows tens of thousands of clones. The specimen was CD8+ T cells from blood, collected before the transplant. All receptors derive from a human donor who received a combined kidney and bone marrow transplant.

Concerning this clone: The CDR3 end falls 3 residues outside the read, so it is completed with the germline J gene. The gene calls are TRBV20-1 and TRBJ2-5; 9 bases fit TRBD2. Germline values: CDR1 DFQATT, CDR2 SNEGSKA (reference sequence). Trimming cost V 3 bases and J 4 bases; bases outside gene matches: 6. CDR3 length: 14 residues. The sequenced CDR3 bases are TGCAGTGCTAGGCGCGGGGGGGAGGTAGAGACC. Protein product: CSARRGGEVET. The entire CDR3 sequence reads CSARRGGEVETQYF.

The sequenced CDR3 bases are TGCGCCAGCAGCTTGGGACAGGGGAACGATGGC. Encoded protein: CASSLGQGNDG. The CDR3 in its entirety is CASSLGQGNDGYTF. This chain connects TRBV5-1 to TRBJ1-2; 8 nucleotides line up with TRBD1. The read ends 3 residues before the CDR3 terminus; that terminus is restored from the germline J gene. V was pared by 0 bases and J by 6 bases, with 4 bases of the junction left unmatched. Germline-derived CDR1 and CDR2 are SGHRS and YFSETQ. The CDR3 is 14 residues long.

The sequenced CDR3 bases are TGTGCCAGCAGTGAAGCCGGGGGAAACTATGGC. Encoded protein: CASSEAGGNYG. The CDR3 reads in full as CASSEAGGNYGYTF. The V gene is TRBV2, the J gene TRBJ1-2; TRBD1 is a possible D gene (5 bases). With the read ending 3 residues before the CDR3 end, the germline J gene is used to fill in that end. Germline CDR1 and CDR2: SNHLY and FYNNEI. There are 14 residues in the CDR3. V lost 0 bases and J lost 2, with 7 bases in between.

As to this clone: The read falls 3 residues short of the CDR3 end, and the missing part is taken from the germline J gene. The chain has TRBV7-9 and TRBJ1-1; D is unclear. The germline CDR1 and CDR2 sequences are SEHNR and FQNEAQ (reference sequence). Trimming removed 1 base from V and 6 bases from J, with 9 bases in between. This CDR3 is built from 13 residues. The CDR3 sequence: CASSLGSRAEAFF. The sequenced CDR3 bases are TGTGCCAGCAGCTTAGGGTCGAGGGCTGAA.

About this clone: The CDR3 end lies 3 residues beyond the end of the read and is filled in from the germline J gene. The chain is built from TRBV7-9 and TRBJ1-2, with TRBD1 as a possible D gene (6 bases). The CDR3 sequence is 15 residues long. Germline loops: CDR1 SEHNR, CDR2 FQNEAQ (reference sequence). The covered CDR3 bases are TGTGCCAGCAGCTTAGGTATAGGGGGGGTTGACGGC. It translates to CASSLGIGGVDG. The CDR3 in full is CASSLGIGGVDGYTF.

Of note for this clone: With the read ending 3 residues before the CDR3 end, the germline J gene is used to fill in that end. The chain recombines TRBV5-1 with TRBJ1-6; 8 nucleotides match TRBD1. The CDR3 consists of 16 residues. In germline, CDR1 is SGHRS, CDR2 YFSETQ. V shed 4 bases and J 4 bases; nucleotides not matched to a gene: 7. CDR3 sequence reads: CASSEGQGLYNSPLHF. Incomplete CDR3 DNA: TGCGCCAGCAGCGAAGGACAGGGACTGTATAATTCACCC. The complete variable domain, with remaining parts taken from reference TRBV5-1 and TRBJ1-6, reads KAGVTQTPRYLIKTRGQQVTLSCSPISGHRSVSWYQQTPGQGLQFLFEYFSETQRNKGNFPGRFSGRQFSNSRSEMNVSTLELGDSALYLCASSEGQGLYNSPLHFGNGTRLTVT.

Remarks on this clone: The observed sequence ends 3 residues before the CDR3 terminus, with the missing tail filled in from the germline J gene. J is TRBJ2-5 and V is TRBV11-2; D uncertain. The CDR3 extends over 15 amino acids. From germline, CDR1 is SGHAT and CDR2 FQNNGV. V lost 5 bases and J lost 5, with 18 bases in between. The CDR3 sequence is CASSPGDIAVETQYF. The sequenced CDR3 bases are TGTGCCAGCAGCCCAGGCGACATTGCAGTGGAGACC.

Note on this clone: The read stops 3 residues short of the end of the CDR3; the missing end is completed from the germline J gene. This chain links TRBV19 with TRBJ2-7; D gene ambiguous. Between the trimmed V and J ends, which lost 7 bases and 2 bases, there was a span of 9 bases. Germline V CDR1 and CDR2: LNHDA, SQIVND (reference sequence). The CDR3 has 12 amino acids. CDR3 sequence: CASIPPAYEQYF. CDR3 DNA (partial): TGTGCCAGTATCCCCCCCGCCTACGAG.

CDR3 in amino acids: CATENWTGEDYGYTF. The sequenced part of the CDR3 DNA is TGTGCCACCGAAAACTGGACAGGGGAGGACTATGGC. The rearrangement links TRBV2 to TRBJ1-2; 9 positions agree with TRBD1. Sequencing ends 3 residues short of the CDR3 end; the germline J gene provides the rest. This CDR3 is 15 amino acids long. Trimming removed 10 bases from V and 3 bases from J; junction bases left unmatched: 12. CDR1 is SNHLY, CDR2 FYNNEI, per germline.

The CDR3 reads CASSPRLVNQPQHF. CDR3 bases read: TGTGCCAGTAGCCCCCGGTTAGTCAATCAGCCC. The V gene is TRBV19, the J gene TRBJ1-5; D ambiguous. Read data end 3 residues before the CDR3 end; the end is taken from the germline J gene. This CDR3 is built from 14 residues. The V and J ends lost 6 bases and 3 bases respectively, with 12 bases between them. The germline CDR1 and CDR2 sequences are LNHDA and SQIVND (reference sequence).

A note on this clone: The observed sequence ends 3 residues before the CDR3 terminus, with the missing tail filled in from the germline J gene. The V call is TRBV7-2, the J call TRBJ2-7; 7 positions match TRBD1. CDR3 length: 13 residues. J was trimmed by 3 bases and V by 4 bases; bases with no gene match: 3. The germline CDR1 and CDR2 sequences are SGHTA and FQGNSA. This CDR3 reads CASSYGTVYEQYF. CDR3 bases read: TGTGCCAGCAGCTATGGGACAGTCTACGAG.

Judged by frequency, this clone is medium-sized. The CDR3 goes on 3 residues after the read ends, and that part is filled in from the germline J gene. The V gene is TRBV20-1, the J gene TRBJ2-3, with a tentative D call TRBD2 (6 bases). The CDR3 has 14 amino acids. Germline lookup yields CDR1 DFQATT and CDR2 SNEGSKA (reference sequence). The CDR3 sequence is CSVERREEVDTQYF. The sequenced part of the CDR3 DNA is TGCTCCGTCGAGCGGAGGGAGGAGGTAGATACG.

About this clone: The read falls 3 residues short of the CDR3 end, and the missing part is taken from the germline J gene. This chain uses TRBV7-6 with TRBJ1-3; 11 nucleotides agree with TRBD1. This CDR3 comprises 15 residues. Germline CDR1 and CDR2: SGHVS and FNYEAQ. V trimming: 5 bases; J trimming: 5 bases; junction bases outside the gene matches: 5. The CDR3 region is CASSRDRGLRNTIYF. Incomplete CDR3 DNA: TGTGCCAGCAGCAGGGACAGGGGGTTAAGAAACACC.

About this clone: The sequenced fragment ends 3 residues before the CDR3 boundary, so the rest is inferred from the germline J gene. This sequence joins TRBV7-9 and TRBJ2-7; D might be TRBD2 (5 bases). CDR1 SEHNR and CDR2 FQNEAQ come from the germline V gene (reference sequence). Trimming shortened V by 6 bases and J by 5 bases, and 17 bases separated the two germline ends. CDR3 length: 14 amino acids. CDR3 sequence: CASRGPTPLDEQYF. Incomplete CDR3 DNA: TGTGCCAGCAGGGGTCCGACTCCACTAGACGAG.

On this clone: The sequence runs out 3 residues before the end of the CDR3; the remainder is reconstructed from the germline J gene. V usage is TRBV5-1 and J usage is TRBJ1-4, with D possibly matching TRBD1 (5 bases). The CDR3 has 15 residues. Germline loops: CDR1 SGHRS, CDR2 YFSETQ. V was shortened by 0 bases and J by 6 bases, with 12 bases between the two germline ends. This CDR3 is CASSLAQGRDEKLFF. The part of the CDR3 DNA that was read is TGCGCCAGCAGCTTGGCCCAGGGTCGGGATGAAAAA.

This CDR3 is CSVETDFNEQFF. CDR3 DNA (partial): TGCAGCGTTGAGACGGACTTCAATGAG. The chain couples TRBV29-1 to TRBJ2-1, with D perhaps matching TRBD2 (5 bases). The DNA ends 3 residues before the CDR3 does, and the rest of the CDR3 is filled in from the germline J gene. V was shortened by 3 bases and J by 6 bases, with 9 bases between the two germline ends. CDR3 length: 12 residues. Germline-derived CDR1 and CDR2 are SQVTM and ANQGSEA.

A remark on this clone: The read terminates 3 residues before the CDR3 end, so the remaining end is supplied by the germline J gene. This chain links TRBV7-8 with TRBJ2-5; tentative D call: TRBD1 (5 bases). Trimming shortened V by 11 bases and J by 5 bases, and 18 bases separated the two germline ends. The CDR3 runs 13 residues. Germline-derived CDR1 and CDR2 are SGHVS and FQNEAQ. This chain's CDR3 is CASAGEGVETQYF. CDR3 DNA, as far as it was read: TGTGCCTCAGCAGGAGAAGGGGTGGAGACC. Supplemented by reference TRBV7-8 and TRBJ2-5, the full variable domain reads GAGVSQSPRYKVAKRGQDVALRCDPISGHVSLFWYQQALGQGPEFLTYFQNEAQLDKSGLPSDRFFAERPEGSVSTLKIQRTQQEDSAVYLCASAGEGVETQYFGPGTRLLVL.

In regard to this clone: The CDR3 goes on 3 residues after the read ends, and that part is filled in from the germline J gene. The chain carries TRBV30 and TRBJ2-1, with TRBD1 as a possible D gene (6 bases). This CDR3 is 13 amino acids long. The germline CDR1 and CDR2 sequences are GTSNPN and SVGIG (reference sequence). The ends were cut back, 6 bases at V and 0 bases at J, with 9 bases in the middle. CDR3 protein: CACEDSSYNEQFF. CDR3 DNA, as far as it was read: TGTGCCTGTGAGGACAGCTCCTACAATGAG.

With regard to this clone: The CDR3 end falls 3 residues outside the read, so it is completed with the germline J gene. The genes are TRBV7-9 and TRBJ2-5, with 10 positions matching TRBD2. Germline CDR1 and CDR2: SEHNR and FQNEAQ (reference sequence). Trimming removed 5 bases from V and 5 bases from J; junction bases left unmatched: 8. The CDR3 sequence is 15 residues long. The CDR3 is CASSQREGRSETQYF. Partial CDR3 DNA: TGTGCCAGCAGCCAGCGGGAGGGCCGGAGTGAGACC.

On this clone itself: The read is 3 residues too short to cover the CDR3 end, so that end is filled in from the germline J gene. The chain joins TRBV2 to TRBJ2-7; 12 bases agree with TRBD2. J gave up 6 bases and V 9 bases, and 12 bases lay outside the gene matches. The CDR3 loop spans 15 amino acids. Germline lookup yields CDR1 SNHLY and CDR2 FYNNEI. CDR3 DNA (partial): TGTGCCAGGATCCTAGCGGGAGGGCCCCAGGGCGAG. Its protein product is CARILAGGPQGE. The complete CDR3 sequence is CARILAGGPQGEQYF.

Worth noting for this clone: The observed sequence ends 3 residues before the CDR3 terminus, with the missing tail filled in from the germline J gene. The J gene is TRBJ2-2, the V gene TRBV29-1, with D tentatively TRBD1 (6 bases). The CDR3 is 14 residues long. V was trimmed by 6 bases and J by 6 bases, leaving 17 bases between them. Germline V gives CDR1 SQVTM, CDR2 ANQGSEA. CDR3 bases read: TGCAGCGTCCATGGGGCAGGGGTGTCCGGGGAG. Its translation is CSVHGAGVSGE. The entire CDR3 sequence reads CSVHGAGVSGELFF.

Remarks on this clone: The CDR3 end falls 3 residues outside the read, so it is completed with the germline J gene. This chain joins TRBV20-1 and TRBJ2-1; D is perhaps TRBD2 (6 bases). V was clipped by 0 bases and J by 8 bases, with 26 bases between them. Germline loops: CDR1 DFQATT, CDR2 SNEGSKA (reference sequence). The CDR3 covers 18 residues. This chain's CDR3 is CSARDRGWVPEGSDEQFF. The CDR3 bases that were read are TGCAGTGCTAGAGATAGGGGTTGGGTGCCGGAGGGCTCGGATGAG.

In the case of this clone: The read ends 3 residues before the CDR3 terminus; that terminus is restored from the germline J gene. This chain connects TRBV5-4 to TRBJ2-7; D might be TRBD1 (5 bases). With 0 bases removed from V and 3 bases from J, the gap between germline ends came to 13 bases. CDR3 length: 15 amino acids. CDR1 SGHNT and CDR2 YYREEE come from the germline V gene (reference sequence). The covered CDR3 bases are TGTGCCAGCAGCTTGGTAGGGCAGGGCCACTACGAG. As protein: CASSLVGQGHYE. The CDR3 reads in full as CASSLVGQGHYEQYF. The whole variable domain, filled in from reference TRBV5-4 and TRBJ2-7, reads ETGVTQSPTHLIKTRGQQVTLRCSSQSGHNTVSWYQQALGQGPQFIFQYYREEENGRGNFPPRFSGLQFPNYSSELNVNALELDDSALYLCASSLVGQGHYEQYFGPGTRLTVT.

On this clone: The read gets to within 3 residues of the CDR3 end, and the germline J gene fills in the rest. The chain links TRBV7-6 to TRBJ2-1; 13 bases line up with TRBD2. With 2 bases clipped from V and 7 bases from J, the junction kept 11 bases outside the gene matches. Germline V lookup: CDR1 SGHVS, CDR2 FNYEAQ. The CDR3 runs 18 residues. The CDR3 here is CASSLLPFGLAGENEQFF. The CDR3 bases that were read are TGTGCCAGCAGCTTACTTCCCTTTGGACTAGCGGGGGAGAATGAG. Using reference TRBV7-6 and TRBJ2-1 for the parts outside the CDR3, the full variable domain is GAGVSQSPRYKVTKRGQDVALRCDPISGHVSLYWYRQALGQGPEFLTYFNYEAQQDKSGLPNDRFSAERPEGSISTLTIQRTEQRDSAMYRCASSLLPFGLAGENEQFFGPGTRLTVL.

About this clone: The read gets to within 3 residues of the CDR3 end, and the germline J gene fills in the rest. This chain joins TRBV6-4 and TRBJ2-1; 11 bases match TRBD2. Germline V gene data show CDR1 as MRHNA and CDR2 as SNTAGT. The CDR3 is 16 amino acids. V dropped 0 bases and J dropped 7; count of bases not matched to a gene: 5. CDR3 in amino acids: CASSDSVAGGHNEQFF. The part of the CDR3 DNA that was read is TGTGCCAGCAGTGACTCGGTAGCGGGAGGGCATAATGAG.

The CDR3 here is CASSAPPPDRNGYTF. The CDR3 bases that were read are TGTGCCAGCAGTGCGCCCCCTCCTGACAGGAATGGC. V gene TRBV2 combines with J gene TRBJ1-2, with D possibly matching TRBD1 (6 bases). Read coverage stops 3 residues before the CDR3 terminus; the germline J gene supplies the remainder. V shed 4 bases and J shed 6 bases, with 18 bases lying between them. The CDR3 totals 15 residues. Germline V gives CDR1 SNHLY, CDR2 FYNNEI.

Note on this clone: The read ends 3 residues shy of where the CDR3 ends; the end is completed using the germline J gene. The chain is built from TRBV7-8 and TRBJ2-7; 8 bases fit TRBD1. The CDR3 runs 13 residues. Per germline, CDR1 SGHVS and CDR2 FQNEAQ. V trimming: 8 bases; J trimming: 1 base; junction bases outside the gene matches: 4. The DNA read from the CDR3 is TGTGCCAGCGGGCAGGGGGCATCCTACGAG. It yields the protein CASGQGASYE. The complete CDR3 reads CASGQGASYEQYF.

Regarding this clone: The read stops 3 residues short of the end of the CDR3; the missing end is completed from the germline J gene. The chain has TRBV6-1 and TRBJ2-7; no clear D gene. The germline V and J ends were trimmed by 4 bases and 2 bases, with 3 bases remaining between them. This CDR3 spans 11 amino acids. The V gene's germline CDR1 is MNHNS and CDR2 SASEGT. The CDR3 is CASSATYEQYF. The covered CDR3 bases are TGTGCCAGCAGTGCAACCTACGAG.